The TCR beta chain described here comes from a study of beta chain features in type 1 diabetes. General study findings and limits: Moderate yet significant TCRB CDR3 shortening was seen in Type 1 diabetes patients in all four CD4+ subsets.

The CDR3 length is 12 residues. Germline CDR1 SQVTM, CDR2 ANQGSEA. V was pared by 7 bases and J by 6 bases, with 12 bases between. TCRB transcripts that were expressed got sequenced, as all of the isolated RNA had been reverse transcribed. Here immunoSEQ multiplex PCR was the method, and the copy in TCRdb shows in-frame clones only, minus some. Here the sample spans about 230,000 clones, approximately 16% being singletons. This clone has just a few counts. Antigen: not known. The chain carries TRBV29-1 and TRBJ1-4; tentatively, D is TRBD1 (6 bases). The sequence was obtained from a man under 40 with type 1 diabetes. The sample was naive CD4+ T cells from blood. CDR3 residues: CSAWSGDEKLFF. The CDR3, as DNA: TGCAGCGCCTGGTCAGGGGATGAAAAACTGTTTTTT.